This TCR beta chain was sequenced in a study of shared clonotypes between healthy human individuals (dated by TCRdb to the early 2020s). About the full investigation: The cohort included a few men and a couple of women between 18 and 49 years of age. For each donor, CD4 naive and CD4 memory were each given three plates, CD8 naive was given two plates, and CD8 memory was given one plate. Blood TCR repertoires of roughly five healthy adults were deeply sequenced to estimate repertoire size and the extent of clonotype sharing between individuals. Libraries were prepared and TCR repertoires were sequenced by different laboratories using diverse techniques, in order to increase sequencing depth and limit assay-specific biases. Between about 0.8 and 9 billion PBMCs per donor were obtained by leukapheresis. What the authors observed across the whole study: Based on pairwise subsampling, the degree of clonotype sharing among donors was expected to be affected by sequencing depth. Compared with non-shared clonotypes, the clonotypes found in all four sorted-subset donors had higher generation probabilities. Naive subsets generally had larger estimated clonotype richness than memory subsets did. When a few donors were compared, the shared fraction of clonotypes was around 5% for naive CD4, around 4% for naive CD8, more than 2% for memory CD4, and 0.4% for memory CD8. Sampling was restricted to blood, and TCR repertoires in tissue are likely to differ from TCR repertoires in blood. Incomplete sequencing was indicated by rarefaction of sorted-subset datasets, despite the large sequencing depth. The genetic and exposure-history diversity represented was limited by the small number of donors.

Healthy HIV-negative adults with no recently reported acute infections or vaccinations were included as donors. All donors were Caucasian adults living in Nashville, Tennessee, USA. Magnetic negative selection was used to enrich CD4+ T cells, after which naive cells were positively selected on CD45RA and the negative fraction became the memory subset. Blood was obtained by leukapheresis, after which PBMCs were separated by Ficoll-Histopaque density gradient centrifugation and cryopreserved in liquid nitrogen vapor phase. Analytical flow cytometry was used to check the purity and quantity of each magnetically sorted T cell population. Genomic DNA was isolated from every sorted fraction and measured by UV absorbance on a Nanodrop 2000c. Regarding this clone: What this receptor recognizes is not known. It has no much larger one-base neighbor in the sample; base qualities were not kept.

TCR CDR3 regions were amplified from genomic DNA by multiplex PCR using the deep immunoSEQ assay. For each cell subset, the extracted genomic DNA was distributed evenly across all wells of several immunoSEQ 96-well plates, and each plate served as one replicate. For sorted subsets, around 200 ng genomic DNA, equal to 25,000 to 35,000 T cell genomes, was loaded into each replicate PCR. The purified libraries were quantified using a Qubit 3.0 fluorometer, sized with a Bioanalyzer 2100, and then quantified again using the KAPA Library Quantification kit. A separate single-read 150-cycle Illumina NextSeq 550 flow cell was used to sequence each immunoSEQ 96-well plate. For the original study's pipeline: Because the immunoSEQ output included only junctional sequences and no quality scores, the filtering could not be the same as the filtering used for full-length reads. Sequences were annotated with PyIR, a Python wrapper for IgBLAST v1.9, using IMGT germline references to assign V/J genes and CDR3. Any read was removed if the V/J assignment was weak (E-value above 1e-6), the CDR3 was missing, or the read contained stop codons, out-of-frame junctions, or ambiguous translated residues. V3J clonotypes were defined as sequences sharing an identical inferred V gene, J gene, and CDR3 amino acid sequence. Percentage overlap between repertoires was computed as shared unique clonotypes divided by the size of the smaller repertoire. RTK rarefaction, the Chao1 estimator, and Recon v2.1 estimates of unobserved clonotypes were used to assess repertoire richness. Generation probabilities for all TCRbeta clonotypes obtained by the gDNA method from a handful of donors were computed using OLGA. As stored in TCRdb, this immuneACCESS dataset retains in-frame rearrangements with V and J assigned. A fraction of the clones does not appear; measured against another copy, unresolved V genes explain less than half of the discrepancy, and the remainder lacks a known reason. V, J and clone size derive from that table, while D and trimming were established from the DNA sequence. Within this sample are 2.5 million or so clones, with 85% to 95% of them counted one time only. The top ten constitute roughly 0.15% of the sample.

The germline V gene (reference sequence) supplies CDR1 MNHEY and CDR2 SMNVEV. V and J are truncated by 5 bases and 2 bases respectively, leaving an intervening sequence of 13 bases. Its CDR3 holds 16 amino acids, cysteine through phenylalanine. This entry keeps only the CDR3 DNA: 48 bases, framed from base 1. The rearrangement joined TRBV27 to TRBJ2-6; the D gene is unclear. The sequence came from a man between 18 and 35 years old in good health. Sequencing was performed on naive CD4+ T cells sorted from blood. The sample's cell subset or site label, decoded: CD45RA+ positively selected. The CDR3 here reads CASSHLKNTGANVLTF. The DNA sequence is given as TGTGCCAGCAGTCACCTCAAAAACACTGGGGCCAACGTCCTGACTTTC.